Presented here are 26 T cell receptor beta chains from one specimen sequenced in a study of cytotoxic CD8 clonotypes in ibrutinib-treated CLL. Produced via immunoSEQ multiplex PCR; TCRdb's table is partial and in-frame only. The sample yields roughly 76,000 clones, 80% seen once. This specimen was PBMCs, taken at disease progression, from a patient treated with ibrutinib. These receptors came from a human donor with chronic lymphocytic leukemia.

V is TRBV30 and J is TRBJ2-7, with TRBD1 identical over 9 bases. Trimming at V came to 5 bases and at J to 7 bases, leaving 9 bases not matched to a gene. Germline-derived CDR1 and CDR2 are GTSNPN and SVGIG (reference sequence). The CDR3 extends over 13 amino acids. CDR3 nucleotide sequence: TGTGCCTGGTCCCGGGACAGGGCCGGGGAGCAGTACTTC. This encodes CAWSRDRAGEQYF.

The rearrangement joins TRBV19 to TRBJ2-1; TRBD1 aligns across 10 bases. CDR3 length: 14 amino acids. Germline V lookup: CDR1 LNHDA, CDR2 SQIVND (reference sequence). The V segment lost 11 bases and the J segment 9 bases; nucleotides outside the gene matches: 13. CDR3 region: CAARDRGSRGEQFF. CDR3 coding DNA: TGTGCCGCCCGGGACAGGGGTTCTAGGGGTGAGCAGTTCTTC.

This clone was picked up one time. The gene calls are TRBV7-9 and TRBJ1-4, with TRBD1 matching over 10 bases. CDR1 SEHNR and CDR2 FQNEAQ come from the germline V gene (reference sequence). This CDR3 is built from 14 residues. The ends lost 5 bases at V and 7 bases at J; junction bases unmatched: 4. The CDR3 spells CASSPGQGGEKLFF. In DNA form, the CDR3 reads TGTGCCAGCAGCCCAGGACAGGGGGGTGAAAAACTGTTTTTT.

The rearrangement uses TRBV18 and TRBJ2-1; D is perhaps TRBD2 (7 bases). Trimming took 2 bases from V and 9 from J, leaving 23 bases between them. The CDR3 covers 17 residues. CDR1 is KGHSH and CDR2 is LQKENI in the germline V gene. The chain's CDR3 is CASSPRESGSGGGEQFF. CDR3 nucleotide sequence: TGTGCCAGCTCACCAAGAGAATCGGGATCGGGGGGCGGTGAGCAGTTCTTC.

V gene TRBV29-1 combines with J gene TRBJ2-3; D is undetermined. Trimming pared 2 bases from V and 8 bases from J, leaving 5 bases between. Germline V gene data show CDR1 as SQVTM and CDR2 as ANQGSEA. There are 10 residues in the CDR3. CDR3 residues: CSVELGTQYF. The CDR3 coding sequence is TGCAGCGTTGAATTGGGTACGCAGTATTTT.

V is TRBV28 and J is TRBJ1-2; 12 bases map to TRBD1. The CDR3 is 14 residues long. The V gene's germline CDR1 is MDHEN and CDR2 SYDVKM. V was pared by 6 bases and J by 8 bases, with 7 bases of the junction left unmatched. CDR3 nucleotides: TGTGCCAGCAGCCCGGGACAGGGGGCAAGGGGCTACACCTTC. As protein: CASSPGQGARGYTF.

This rearrangement joins TRBV5-4 to TRBJ2-5; 9 bases match TRBD1. Germline CDR1 is SGHNT and CDR2 is YYREEE (reference sequence). The CDR3 is 16 amino acids. Losses at the gene ends were 4 bases for V and 6 bases for J; bases not matched to a gene: 13. In DNA form, the CDR3 reads TGTGCCAGCAGCCCAACAGGACAGGGGCGTATGAAGACCCAGTACTTC. The encoded protein is CASSPTGQGRMKTQYF. The full variable domain, with the rest looked up from reference TRBV5-4 and TRBJ2-5, is ETGVTQSPTHLIKTRGQQVTLRCSSQSGHNTVSWYQQALGQGPQFIFQYYREEENGRGNFPPRFSGLQFPNYSSELNVNALELDDSALYLCASSPTGQGRMKTQYFGPGTRLLVL.

The V gene is TRBV4-1, the J gene TRBJ2-2; tentatively, D is TRBD1 or TRBD2 (5 bases each). This CDR3 region has 18 residues. Germline assignment: CDR1 MGHRA and CDR2 YSYEKL. Trimming took 1 base from V and 3 from J, leaving 18 bases between them. CDR3 amino acids: CASSQVGGKARYTGELFF. The CDR3 nucleotides are TGCGCCAGCAGCCAAGTTGGGGGAAAAGCTCGGTACACCGGGGAGCTGTTTTTT.

The chain combines TRBV7-9 with TRBJ2-1, with a possible D match to TRBD2 (5 bases). V gave up 1 base and J gave up 9 bases, with 10 bases separating them. CDR1 and CDR2 (germline): SEHNR, FQNEAQ (reference sequence). The CDR3 consists of 13 residues. The CDR3 is CASSLVAGGEQFF. The DNA for the CDR3 is TGTGCCAGCAGCTTAGTCGCTGGAGGTGAGCAGTTCTTC.

The CDR3 coding sequence is TGTGCCAGTAGTACTGGGACTAGCGGGGGGTACACAGATACGCAGTATTTT. Protein sequence: CASSTGTSGGYTDTQYF. The chain is built from TRBV19 and TRBJ2-3, with 15 bases identical to TRBD2. This CDR3 has 17 amino acids. V lost 4 bases, J lost 2 bases, and 4 bases stayed unmatched. Per germline, CDR1 LNHDA and CDR2 SQIVND (reference sequence).

This clone has at least ten counts. This chain links TRBV19 with TRBJ1-4, with D possibly TRBD1 on 6 matching bases. Germline V gene sequence: CDR1 LNHDA, CDR2 SQIVND (reference sequence). Trimming pared 2 bases from V and 2 bases from J, leaving 15 bases between. The CDR3 sequence is 17 residues long. For the CDR3, the DNA is TGTGCCAGTAGTATACGACGTAGGGGGACCACTAATGAAAAACTGTTTTTT. Translation gives CASSIRRRGTTNEKLFF.

The chain employs TRBV6-4 and TRBJ2-2; D call uncertain. Germline V gene lookup returns CDR1 MRHNA and CDR2 SNTAGT. This CDR3 is 13 amino acids long. The V and J ends lost 2 bases and 4 bases respectively, with 5 bases between them. The CDR3 region is CASSDRSTGELFF. The CDR3, as DNA: TGTGCCAGCAGTGACCGGAGCACCGGGGAGCTGTTTTTT.

The V and J genes are TRBV4-1 and TRBJ2-6, with 9 nucleotides matching TRBD1. With V trimmed by 4 bases and J by 0 bases, 13 bases remained unmatched. There are 20 residues in the CDR3. In germline, CDR1 is MGHRA, CDR2 YSYEKL. CDR3 loop: CASSPIPAGTGYSGANVLTF. The CDR3 nucleotides are TGCGCCAGCAGCCCGATCCCCGCCGGGACAGGGTACTCTGGGGCCAACGTCCTGACTTTC.

This clone was recorded once. The V call is TRBV7-9, the J call TRBJ1-6; D unresolved. Per the germline V gene, CDR1 is SEHNR and CDR2 is FQNEAQ (reference sequence). This CDR3 spans 14 amino acids. Trimming stripped 5 bases from V and 14 bases from J, with 19 bases between. The CDR3 loop reads CASSNARPPPSLHF. DNA for the CDR3: TGTGCCAGCAGCAATGCCAGGCCTCCCCCCTCCCTCCACTTT. The whole variable domain, filled in from reference TRBV7-9 and TRBJ1-6, reads DTGVSQNPRHKITKRGQNVTFRCDPISEHNRLYWYRQTLGQGPEFLTYFQNEAQLEKSRLLSDRFSAERPKGSFSTLEIQRTEQGDSAMYLCASSNARPPPSLHFGNGTRLTVT.

The CDR3 protein is CASSFWRNGPGNTEAFF. DNA of the CDR3: TGTGCCAGCAGTTTTTGGAGGAACGGGCCCGGGAACACTGAAGCTTTCTTT. V is TRBV27 and J is TRBJ1-1, with no clear D. The CDR3 covers 17 residues. Trimming left V 3 bases short and J 1 base short, with 18 bases between. CDR1 and CDR2 from the germline V gene are MNHEY and SMNVEV (reference sequence).

There are many counts of this clone. This chain uses TRBV18 with TRBJ2-7, with D hard to call. With 0 bases removed from V and 2 bases from J, the gap between germline ends came to 2 bases. From germline, CDR1 is KGHSH and CDR2 LQKENI. The CDR3 has 12 amino acids. The CDR3 nucleotides read TGTGCCAGCTCACCACCTACCTACGAGCAGTACTTC. It encodes CASSPPTYEQYF.

The J gene is TRBJ1-1, the V gene TRBV27; D is perhaps TRBD1 (5 bases). CDR1 is MNHEY, CDR2 SMNVEV, per germline (reference sequence). V lost 6 bases and J 6 bases, leaving 20 bases between the germline ends. The CDR3 is made up of 15 amino acids. The CDR3 sequence: CASRRDSEVSAEAFF. The CDR3 region has the DNA TGTGCCAGCAGACGGGACTCCGAAGTAAGCGCTGAAGCTTTCTTT.

The chain carries TRBV2 and TRBJ1-5; D might be TRBD1 (6 bases). V lost 2 bases and J lost 6, with 8 bases in between. In germline, CDR1 is SNHLY, CDR2 FYNNEI. This CDR3 contains 13 residues. The chain's CDR3 is CASSERGFQPQHF. CDR3 DNA sequence: TGTGCCAGCAGTGAAAGGGGGTTTCAGCCCCAGCATTTT.

The chain has TRBV6-1 and TRBJ1-2; D remains ambiguous. V lost 7 bases to trimming and J lost 4 bases, with 16 bases between them. The length of the CDR3 is 14 residues. Germline V lookup: CDR1 MNHNS, CDR2 SASEGT. The DNA for the CDR3 is TGTGCCAGCACCGCCCCGGGCGTAATCTATGGCTACACCTTC. It is translated as CASTAPGVIYGYTF.

V usage is TRBV6-1 and J usage is TRBJ1-5, with 11 nucleotides matching TRBD1. The ends lost 6 bases at V and 4 bases at J; junction bases unmatched: 5. The CDR3 totals 15 residues. The germline gives CDR1 MNHNS, CDR2 SASEGT. CDR3 in DNA: TGTGCCAGCAGCCGGACAGGGGGCGGAAATCAGCCCCAGCATTTT. Translated, it gives CASSRTGGGNQPQHF.

This chain connects TRBV23-1 to TRBJ2-1; D possibly corresponds to TRBD1 (5 bases). TRBV23-1 is an open reading frame whose function is uncertain. The CDR3 is 14 residues long. The V end was cut by 7 bases, the J end by 7 bases, with 17 bases between. The CDR3 loop is CASKKSLGENEQFF. CDR3 coding DNA: TGCGCCAGCAAGAAGTCGCTAGGGGAAAATGAGCAGTTCTTC.

This chain connects TRBV28 to TRBJ2-7, with D possibly being TRBD1 (7 bases). This CDR3 contains 13 residues. V gave up 7 bases and J gave up 4 bases, with 14 bases separating them. Germline V gives CDR1 MDHEN, CDR2 SYDVKM. CDR3: CASTPGGLYEQYF. The CDR3 bases are TGTGCCAGCACCCCAGGGGGGCTTTACGAGCAGTACTTC.

This clone was counted between two and nine times. The J gene is TRBJ1-1, the V gene TRBV21-1; no check of the table's D call, TRBD1, against the DNA was made. TRBV21-1 is marked as a pseudogene. The CDR3 sequence is 11 residues long. CDR3 loop: CASQGNTEAFF. For the CDR3, the DNA is TGTGCCAGCCAGGGGAACACTGAAGCTTTCTTT.

The genes are TRBV4-1 and TRBJ2-1; D ambiguous. The CDR3 totals 13 residues. The germline gives CDR1 MGHRA, CDR2 YSYEKL. V was clipped by 1 base and J by 12 bases, with 13 bases between them. CDR3 loop: CASSQVSSRPQFF. As DNA, the CDR3 is TGCGCCAGCAGCCAAGTATCCTCTCGTCCGCAGTTCTTC.

CDR3 in amino acids: CASSQDSVGGRLRDNEQFF. DNA for the CDR3: TGCGCCAGCAGCCAAGATTCGGTCGGCGGGAGGCTCAGGGACAATGAGCAGTTCTTC. The gene calls are TRBV4-1 and TRBJ2-1; 8 nucleotides line up with TRBD2. Losses at the gene ends were 0 bases for V and 5 bases for J; bases not matched to a gene: 15. This CDR3 is built from 19 residues. The germline V gene encodes CDR1 MGHRA and CDR2 YSYEKL.

In its sample, this clone was seen once. The J gene is TRBJ2-1, the V gene TRBV7-9; TRBD1 matches 10 bases. This CDR3 has 15 residues. From germline, CDR1 is SEHNR and CDR2 FQNEAQ (reference sequence). With V trimmed by 5 bases and J by 4 bases, 5 bases remained unmatched. This CDR3 is CASSQRDRGYNEQFF. In DNA, the CDR3 is TGTGCCAGCAGCCAACGGGACAGGGGTTACAATGAGCAGTTCTTC.